These 9 T cell receptor beta chains came from one sample sequenced in a study of T cell responses to AZD1222 COVID-19 vaccine. Clones were read by immunoSEQ multiplex PCR, and TCRdb kept only the in-frame ones, dropping some. Among approximately 110,000 clones, approximately 90% were seen once, and the ten largest hold less than 8.5%. The specimen was peripheral blood, collected on day 0 of AZD1222 vaccination. These receptors were collected from an adult in good health.

This rearrangement joins TRBV4-2 to TRBJ1-2, with D tentatively TRBD1 (5 bases). The V gene's germline CDR1 is LGHNA and CDR2 YNFKEQ. The CDR3 has 18 residues. The V gene lost 1 base and the J gene lost 6 bases, with 24 bases spanning the gap. The CDR3 reads CASSQAPGEGREDNGYTF. DNA of the CDR3: TGTGCCAGCAGCCAAGCACCCGGGGAGGGCAGGGAGGACAATGGCTACACCTTC.

V usage is TRBV12-3 or TRBV12-4 and J usage is TRBJ1-1; maybe TRBD1 (6 bases). This CDR3 comprises 13 residues. With 7 bases removed from V and 3 bases from J, the gap between germline ends came to 12 bases. The CDR3 nucleotides read TGTGCCAGCACCCCGGACAGCCACACTGAAGCTTTCTTT. This encodes CASTPDSHTEAFF.

The chain joins TRBV6-1 to TRBJ1-3; 10 bases are a match to TRBD1. This CDR3 region has 17 residues. Unmatched junction bases numbered 6, after V lost 4 bases and J lost 0 bases. Germline CDR1 MNHNS, CDR2 SASEGT. The CDR3 region has the DNA TGTGCCAGCAGTGGGGGACAGGGGCCTACCTCTGGAAACACCATATATTTT. Residues: CASSGGQGPTSGNTIYF.

In this sample, this clone turned up once. The V call is TRBV21-1, the J call TRBJ1-3; the table's D gene call, TRBD1, was not cross checked with the DNA. TRBV21-1 is a recognized pseudogene. This CDR3 has 19 residues. The CDR3, as DNA: TGTGCCAGCAGCAAATGTTGGGACAGACCGTACAACCCTGGAAACACCATATATTTT. Its protein product is CASSKCWDRPYNPGNTIYF.

This chain uses TRBV30 with TRBJ1-3; D gene uncertain. This CDR3 has 12 amino acids. The germline V gene encodes CDR1 GTSNPN and CDR2 SVGIG (reference sequence). The V and J ends lost 8 bases and 0 bases respectively, with 8 bases between them. The CDR3 is CATRDSGNTIYF. DNA of the CDR3: TGTGCCACCCGAGACTCTGGAAACACCATATATTTT.

The J gene is TRBJ2-1, the V gene TRBV18; D perhaps matches TRBD2 (6 bases). Germline assignment: CDR1 KGHSH and CDR2 LQKENI. This CDR3 comprises 15 residues. Trimming left V 4 bases short and J 4 bases short, with 14 bases between. The CDR3 loop reads CASSLPQGRYNEQFF. CDR3 sequence (DNA): TGTGCCAGCTCACTCCCCCAAGGGAGGTACAATGAGCAGTTCTTC.

The rearrangement uses TRBV15 and TRBJ2-3; 12 positions agree with TRBD1. The trim removed 2 bases at V and 7 bases at J, leaving 4 bases unmatched. This CDR3 is built from 15 residues. Germline V lookup: CDR1 LNHNV, CDR2 YYDKDF (reference sequence). The CDR3 DNA reads TGTGCCACCAGCAGACCGGGACAGGGGGCAAATACGCAGTATTTT. Translated: CATSRPGQGANTQYF.

The genes are TRBV7-2 and TRBJ2-5, with 9 bases that match TRBD1. CDR1 and CDR2 (germline): SGHTA, FQGNSA. The length of the CDR3 is 16 residues. With 4 bases clipped from V and 2 bases from J, the junction kept 8 bases outside the gene matches. This chain's CDR3 is CASSSPGQGPQETQYF. CDR3 nucleotides: TGTGCCAGCAGCTCGCCGGGACAGGGCCCTCAAGAGACCCAGTACTTC.

The chain combines TRBV5-1 with TRBJ1-2; possibly TRBD1 for D (5 bases). This CDR3 is built from 15 residues. V was trimmed by 4 bases and J by 3 bases, leaving 16 bases between them. CDR1 is SGHRS, CDR2 YFSETQ, per germline. CDR3 DNA sequence: TGCGCCAGCAGCCCGGGGTGGGGGAGCGACTATGGCTACACCTTC. Translated, it gives CASSPGWGSDYGYTF.